This T cell receptor beta chain was retrieved from a study of shared clonotypes between healthy human individuals. Across the whole study: Plates per donor: three CD4 naive, three CD4 memory, two CD8 naive, one CD8 memory.

As concerns this clone: Its target is unknown.

It was CD45RO-negative cells, positively selected for CCR7, that made up naive CD8 cells, with terminally differentiated effector memory CD45RA+ cells excluded. The junction had 12 bases not matched to a gene; V was cut back by 5 bases and J by 3 bases. Per the germline V gene, CDR1 is SEHNR and CDR2 is FQNEAQ (reference sequence). The CDR3 runs to 17 residues. Sequenced by immunoSEQ multiplex PCR; TCRdb stores in-frame clones only, minus some. This sample carries fewer than 800,000 clones, around 92% of them seen once, and the ten largest clones take approximately 24%. Overall study results and limits: The naive CD4 repertoires of several donors were compared, and roughly 5% of clonotypes were shared. Sequencing depth was expected to affect clonotype sharing among donors.

Sequenced: naive CD8+ T cells sorted from blood. The chain employs TRBV7-9 and TRBJ1-4; TRBD1 matches 7 bases. The receptor was isolated from a man aged 25 to 40 in good health. The CDR3 sequence is CASSPFGTAASNEKLFF. The CDR3 region has the DNA TGTGCCAGCAGCCCTTTCGGGACAGCCGCCTCTAATGAAAAACTGTTTTTT.